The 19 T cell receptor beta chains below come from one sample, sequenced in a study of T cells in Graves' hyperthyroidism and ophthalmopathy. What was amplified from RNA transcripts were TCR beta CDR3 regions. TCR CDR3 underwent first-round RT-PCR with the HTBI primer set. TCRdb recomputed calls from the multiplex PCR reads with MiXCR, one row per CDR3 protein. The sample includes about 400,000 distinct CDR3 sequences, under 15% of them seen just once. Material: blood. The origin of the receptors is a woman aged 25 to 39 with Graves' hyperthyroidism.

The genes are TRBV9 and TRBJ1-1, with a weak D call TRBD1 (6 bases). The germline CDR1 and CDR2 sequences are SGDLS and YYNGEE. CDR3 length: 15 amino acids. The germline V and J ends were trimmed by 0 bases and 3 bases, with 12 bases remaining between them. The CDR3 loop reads CASSVAQGGYTEAFF. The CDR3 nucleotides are TGTGCCAGCAGCGTAGCCCAAGGGGGGTACACTGAAGCTTTCTTT.

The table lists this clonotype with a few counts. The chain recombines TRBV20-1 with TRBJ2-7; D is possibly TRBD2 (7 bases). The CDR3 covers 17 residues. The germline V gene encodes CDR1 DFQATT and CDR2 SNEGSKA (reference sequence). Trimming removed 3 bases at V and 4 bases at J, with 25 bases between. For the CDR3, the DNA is TGCAGTGCTAGTCAGAGAGGGGGGGAGGGATTTGTATACGAGCAGTACTTC. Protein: CSASQRGGEGFVYEQYF.

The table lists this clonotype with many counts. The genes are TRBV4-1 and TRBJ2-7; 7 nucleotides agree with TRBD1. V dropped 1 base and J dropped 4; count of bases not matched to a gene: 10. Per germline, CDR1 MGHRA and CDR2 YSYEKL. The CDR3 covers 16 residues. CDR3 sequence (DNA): TGCGCCAGCAGCCAAGCCCCCGCGACAGGGACGTACGAGCAGTACTTC. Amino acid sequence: CASSQAPATGTYEQYF.

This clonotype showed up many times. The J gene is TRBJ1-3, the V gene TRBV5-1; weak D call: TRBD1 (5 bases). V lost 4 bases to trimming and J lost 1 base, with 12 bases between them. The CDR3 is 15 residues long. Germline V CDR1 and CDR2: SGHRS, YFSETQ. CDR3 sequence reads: CASSENTGSGNTIYF. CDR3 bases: TGCGCCAGCAGCGAGAATACAGGATCTGGAAACACCATATATTTT.

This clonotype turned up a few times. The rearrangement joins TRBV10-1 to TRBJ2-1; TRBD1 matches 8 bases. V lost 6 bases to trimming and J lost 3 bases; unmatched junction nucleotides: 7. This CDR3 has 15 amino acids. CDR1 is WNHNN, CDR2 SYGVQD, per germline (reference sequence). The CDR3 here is CASSELGQGYNEQFF. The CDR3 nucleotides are TGCGCCAGCAGCGAACTAGGACAGGGCTACAATGAGCAGTTCTTC.

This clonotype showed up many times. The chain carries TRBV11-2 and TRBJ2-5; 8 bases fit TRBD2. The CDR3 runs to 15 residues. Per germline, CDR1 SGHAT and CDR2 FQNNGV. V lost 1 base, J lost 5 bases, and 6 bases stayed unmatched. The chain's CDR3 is CASSLGGGRWETQYF. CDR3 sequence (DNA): TGTGCCAGCAGCTTAGGAGGCGGGAGGTGGGAGACCCAGTACTTC. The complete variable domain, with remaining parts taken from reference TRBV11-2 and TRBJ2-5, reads EAGVAQSPRYKIIEKRQSVAFWCNPISGHATLYWYQQILGQGPKLLIQFQNNGVVDDSQLPKDRFSAERLKGVDSTLKIQPAKLEDSAVYLCASSLGGGRWETQYFGPGTRLLVL.

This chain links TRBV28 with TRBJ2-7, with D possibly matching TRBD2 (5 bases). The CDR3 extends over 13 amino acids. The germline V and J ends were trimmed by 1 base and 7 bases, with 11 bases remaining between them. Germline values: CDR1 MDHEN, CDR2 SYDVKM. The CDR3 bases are TGTGCCAGCAGTTTATCGGCGGGTAGGGAGCAGTACTTC. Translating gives CASSLSAGREQYF.

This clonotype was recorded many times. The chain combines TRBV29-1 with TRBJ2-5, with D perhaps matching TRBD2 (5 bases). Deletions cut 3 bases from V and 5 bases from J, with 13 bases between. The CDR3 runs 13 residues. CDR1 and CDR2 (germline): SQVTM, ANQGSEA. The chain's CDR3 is CSVDNRGPETQYF. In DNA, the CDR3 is TGCAGCGTTGACAACCGAGGGCCGGAGACCCAGTACTTC.

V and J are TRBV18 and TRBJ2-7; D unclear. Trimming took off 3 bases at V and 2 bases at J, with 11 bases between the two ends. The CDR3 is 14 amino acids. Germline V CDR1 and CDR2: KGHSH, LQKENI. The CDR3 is CASSPAPSAYEQYF. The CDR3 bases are TGTGCCAGCTCACCGGCCCCCTCGGCCTACGAGCAGTACTTC.

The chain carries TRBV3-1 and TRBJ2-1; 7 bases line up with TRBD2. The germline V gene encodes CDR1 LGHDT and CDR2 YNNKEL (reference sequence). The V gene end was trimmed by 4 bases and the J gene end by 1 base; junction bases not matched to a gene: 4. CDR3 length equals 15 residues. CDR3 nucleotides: TGTGCCAGCAGCCGACGGGAGGTATCCTACAATGAGCAGTTCTTC. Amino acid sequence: CASSRREVSYNEQFF.

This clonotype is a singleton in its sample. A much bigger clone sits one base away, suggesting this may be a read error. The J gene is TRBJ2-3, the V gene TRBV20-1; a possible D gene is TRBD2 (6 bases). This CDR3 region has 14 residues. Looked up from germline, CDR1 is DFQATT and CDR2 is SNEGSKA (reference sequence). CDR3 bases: TGCAGTGCTAGGGGTGGGAGGAGCACAGATACGCGGTATTTT. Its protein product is CSARGGRSTDTRYF.

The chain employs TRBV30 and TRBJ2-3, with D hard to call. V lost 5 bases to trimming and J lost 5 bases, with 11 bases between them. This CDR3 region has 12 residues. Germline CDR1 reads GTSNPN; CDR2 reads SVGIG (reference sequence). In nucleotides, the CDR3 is TGTGCCTGGGAAAGAGCTTTAGATACGCAGTATTTT. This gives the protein CAWERALDTQYF.

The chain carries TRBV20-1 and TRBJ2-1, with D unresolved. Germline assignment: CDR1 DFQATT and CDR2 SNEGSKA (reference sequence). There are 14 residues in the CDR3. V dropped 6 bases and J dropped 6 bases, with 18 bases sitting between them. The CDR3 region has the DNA TGCAGTGCCGAAATCGTGCTACCTGGCAATGAGCAGTTCTTC. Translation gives CSAEIVLPGNEQFF.

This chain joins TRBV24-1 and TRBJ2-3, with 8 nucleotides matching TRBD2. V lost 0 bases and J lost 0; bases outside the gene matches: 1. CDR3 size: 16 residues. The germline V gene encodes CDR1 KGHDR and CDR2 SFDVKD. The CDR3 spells CATSDLASGSTDTQYF. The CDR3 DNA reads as TGTGCCACCAGTGATTTGGCTAGCGGGAGCACAGATACGCAGTATTTT.

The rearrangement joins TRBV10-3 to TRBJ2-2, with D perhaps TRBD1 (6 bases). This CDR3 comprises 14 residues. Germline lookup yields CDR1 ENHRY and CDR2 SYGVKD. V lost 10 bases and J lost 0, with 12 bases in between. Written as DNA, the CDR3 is TGTGCCACCAACAGGGAAGCGAACACCGGGGAGCTGTTTTTT. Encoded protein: CATNREANTGELFF.

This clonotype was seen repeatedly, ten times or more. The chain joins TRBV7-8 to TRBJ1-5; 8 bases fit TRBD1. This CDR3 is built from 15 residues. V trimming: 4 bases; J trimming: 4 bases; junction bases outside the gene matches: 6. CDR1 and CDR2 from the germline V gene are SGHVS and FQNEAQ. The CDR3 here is CASSSGTGPNQPQHF. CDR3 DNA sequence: TGTGCCAGCAGCTCCGGGACAGGTCCTAATCAGCCCCAGCATTTT.

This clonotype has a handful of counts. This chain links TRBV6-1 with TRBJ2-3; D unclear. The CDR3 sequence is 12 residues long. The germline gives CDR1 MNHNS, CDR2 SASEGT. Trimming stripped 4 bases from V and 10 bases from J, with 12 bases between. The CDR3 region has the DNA TGTGCCAGCAGTGTCAACTACGTCCCGCAGTATTTT. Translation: CASSVNYVPQYF.

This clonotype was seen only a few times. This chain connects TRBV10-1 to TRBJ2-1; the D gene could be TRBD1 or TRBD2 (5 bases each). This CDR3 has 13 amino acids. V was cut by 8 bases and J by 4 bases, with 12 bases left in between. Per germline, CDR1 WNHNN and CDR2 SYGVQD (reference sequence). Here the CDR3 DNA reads TGCGCCAGCGGGGGAGCGGAGTACAATGAGCAGTTCTTC. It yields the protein CASGGAEYNEQFF.

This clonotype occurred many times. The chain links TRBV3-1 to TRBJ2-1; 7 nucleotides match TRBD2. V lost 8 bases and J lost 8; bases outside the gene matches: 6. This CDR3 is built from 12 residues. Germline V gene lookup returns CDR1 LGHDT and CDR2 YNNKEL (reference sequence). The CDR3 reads CASGRASYEQFF. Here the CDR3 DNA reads TGTGCCAGCGGGAGGGCCAGCTATGAGCAGTTCTTC.